This TCR beta chain came from a study of T cell changes during pregnancy in multiple sclerosis (dated by TCRdb to between 2019 and 2020). A note on the overall study: The study looked at changes in the T cell repertoire across pregnancy in women with multiple sclerosis.

Worth noting for this clone: There is no known antigen for this receptor. No much larger clone exists at a distance of one base, and base qualities are not known.

Library preparation employed the immunoSEQ multiplex PCR assay. TCRdb re-hosts the immuneACCESS table, in-frame sequences only. Its copies lack some clones; in the studies checked, an unresolved V gene accounts for under half of them, and the cause for the rest is not known. In this sample the table shows 20,000 to 25,000 clones, 80% to 95% of which occur a single time. Clones ranked in the top ten supply 0.63% of the sample. The germline V gene yields MNHNS for CDR1 and SASEGT for CDR2. Relative to germline, V is missing 7 bases and J is missing 5 bases, with 11 bases of the junction outside any gene match. The CDR3 numbers 15 residues from cysteine through phenylalanine. CDR3 DNA is the only sequence kept; it has 45 bases, read in frame from the first base.

The sample was CD4+ T cells from peripheral blood mononuclear cells, taken after pregnancy. This receptor was obtained from a female donor in good health, enrolled as a control in a pregnancy study. The V gene is TRBV6-1 and the J gene is TRBJ2-5; TRBD2 matches 9 bases in the middle. The nucleotide sequence reads as follows: TGTGCCAGCACCGATTGGCGGGGGGGAGAGGAGACCCAGTACTTC. Its coded protein is CASTDWRGGEETQYF.